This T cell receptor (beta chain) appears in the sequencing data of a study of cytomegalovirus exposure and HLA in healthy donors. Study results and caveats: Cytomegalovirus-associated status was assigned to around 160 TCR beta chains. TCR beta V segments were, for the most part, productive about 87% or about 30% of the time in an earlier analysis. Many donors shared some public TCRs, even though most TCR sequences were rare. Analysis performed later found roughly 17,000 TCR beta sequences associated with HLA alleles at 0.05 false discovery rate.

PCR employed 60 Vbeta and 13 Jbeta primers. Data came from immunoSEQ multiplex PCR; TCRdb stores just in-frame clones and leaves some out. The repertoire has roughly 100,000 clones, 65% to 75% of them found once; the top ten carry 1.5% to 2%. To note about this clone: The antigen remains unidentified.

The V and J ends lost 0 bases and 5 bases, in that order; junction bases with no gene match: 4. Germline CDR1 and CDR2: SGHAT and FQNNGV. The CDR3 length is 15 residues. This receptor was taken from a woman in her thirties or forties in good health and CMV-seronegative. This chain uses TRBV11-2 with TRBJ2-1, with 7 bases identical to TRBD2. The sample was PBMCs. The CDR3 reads CASSLDPGLNNEQFF. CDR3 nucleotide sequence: TGTGCCAGCAGCTTAGATCCGGGACTAAACAATGAGCAGTTCTTC.